This is a list of T cell receptor beta chains from one sample in a study of cytomegalovirus exposure and HLA in healthy donors. Assay: immunoSEQ multiplex PCR; the TCRdb copy retains only in-frame clones and omits some. The sample contains more than 95,000 clones, 60% to 80% of which appear only once. The specimen sequenced was PBMCs. These receptors were obtained from a man between 60 and 75 years old in good health and CMV-seronegative. Each CDR3 is given with its conserved first and last residue. The D gene is left open where the match is weak. Not all rows give a size; the values are once, few, many and, for expanded clones, a class.

J gene	V gene	D gene	clone size	CDR3 DNA	CDR3 protein
TRBJ1-1	TRBV29-1	TRBD1	-	TGCAGCGCCCTTGGGACAGGGTTGAACACTGAAGCTTTCTTT	CSALGTGLNTEAFF
TRBJ2-3	TRBV4-1	TRBD1	-	TGCGCCAGCAGCCAGGGGACAGGGGGACCAGATACGCAGTATTTT	CASSQGTGGPDTQYF
TRBJ1-5	TRBV7-9	-	few	TGTGCCAGCAGCCCTGGGGGGTACAATCAGCCCCAGCATTTT	CASSPGGYNQPQHF
TRBJ1-2	TRBV5-1	TRBD1	-	TGCGCCAGCGGACAGGGGGTGGGCTATGGCTACACCTTC	CASGQGVGYGYTF
TRBJ1-6	TRBV28	TRBD1	-	TGTGCCAGCAGACCGAACAGGGGTTATAATTCACCCCTCCACTTT	CASRPNRGYNSPLHF
TRBJ1-6	TRBV6-6	TRBD1	-	TGTGCCAGCAGAGGGGACAGGCGACTTAATTCACCCCTCCACTTT	CASRGDRRLNSPLHF
TRBJ2-5	TRBV7-2	-	-	TGTGCCAGCAGCTCTCTCCCCCAAGAGACCCAGTACTTC	CASSSLPQETQYF
TRBJ2-7	TRBV6-1	TRBD2	-	TGTGCCAGCAGTGAGAAAATTATGACTAGCGGAGGCTACGAGCAGTACTTC	CASSEKIMTSGGYEQYF
TRBJ2-7	TRBV14	TRBD2	-	TGTGCCAGCAGCAAGCGGCTAGCGGGACTTTCCGAGCAGTACTTC	CASSKRLAGLSEQYF
TRBJ1-1	TRBV4-1	-	-	TGCGCCAGCAGCCAAGGAGAGTTGAACACTGAAGCTTTCTTT	CASSQGELNTEAFF
TRBJ1-6	TRBV5-1	-	-	TGCGCCAGCAGCTCCGGACAGTATAATTCACCCCTCCACTTT	CASSSGQYNSPLHF
TRBJ2-1	TRBV5-6	TRBD1	-	TGTGCCAGCAGGCCACAGGGGGCGCCTTACGATGAGCAGTTCTTC	CASRPQGAPYDEQFF
TRBJ1-1	TRBV25-1	TRBD1	once	TGTGCCAGCAGTGAAAAGGGGGGACAGGGGCAAGCTTTCTTT	CASSEKGGQGQAFF
TRBJ1-1	TRBV19	-	-	TGTGCCAGTAGTCCTTTACAGGGCGGATACACTGAAGCTTTCTTT	CASSPLQGGYTEAFF
TRBJ2-7	TRBV10-2	TRBD2	once	TGCGCCAGCAGTGATAAGGTAGCGGGATTGAGTCGATCCGAGCAGTACTTC	CASSDKVAGLSRSEQYF
TRBJ1-6	TRBV19	-	few	TGTGCCAGTAGGAGGGACTATAATTCACCCCTCCACTTT	CASRRDYNSPLHF
TRBJ1-3	TRBV11-2	-	-	TGTGCCAGCAGCTTAGAGAGTGTCTCTGGAAACACCATATATTTT	CASSLESVSGNTIYF
TRBJ1-1	TRBV7-9	-	-	TGTGCCAGCAGCTCCAGGGTTTCGAGTAGGATTACTGAAGCTTTCTTT	CASSSRVSSRITEAFF
TRBJ2-7	TRBV27	-	-	TGTGCCAGCAGTTTATCGGTACAGTCAAAAAACGAGCAGTACTTC	CASSLSVQSKNEQYF
TRBJ2-7	TRBV27	-	-	TGTGCCAGCAGTTTGCGGACGTTGGAGGCCGAGCAGTACTTC	CASSLRTLEAEQYF
TRBJ1-1	TRBV30	-	few	TGTGCCTGGAGGGAATATGGCGGGCAGGGGATACCCTTTGGGAACACTGAAGCTTTCTTT	CAWREYGGQGIPFGNTEAFF
TRBJ2-5	TRBV28	-	-	TGTGCCAGCTCTAGGACACAACAAGAGACCCAGTACTTC	CASSRTQQETQYF
TRBJ1-1	TRBV9	-	-	TGTGCCAGCAGCCCGCGGACACATTACACTGAAGCTTTCTTT	CASSPRTHYTEAFF
TRBJ2-7	TRBV11-1	-	once	TGTGCCAGCAGCTTACTCAGTACCTACGAGCAGTACTTC	CASSLLSTYEQYF
TRBJ2-1	TRBV5-4	TRBD2	-	TGTGCCAGCAGCGAGGCCCTTAGCGGGGGGGCCTACAATGAGCAGTTCTTC	CASSEALSGGAYNEQFF
TRBJ1-2	TRBV2	TRBD1	medium-sized	TGTGCCAGCAGTGAAGCATTGGGACAGGGTGGAAGCTACACCTTC	CASSEALGQGGSYTF
TRBJ1-5	TRBV7-9	-	-	TGTGCCAGCAGCTTACGGGATCGGCCCCAGCATTTT	CASSLRDRPQHF
TRBJ2-3	TRBV27	TRBD1	few	TGTGCCAGCAGTTTCCGGGACAGGGAAGTTCCAGATACGCAGTATTTT	CASSFRDREVPDTQYF
TRBJ2-3	TRBV28	TRBD2	-	TGTGCCAGCAGTGTAGCGGGGGGCTCAGATACGCAGTATTTT	CASSVAGGSDTQYF
TRBJ2-1	TRBV5-5	TRBD2	-	TGTGCCAGCAGCTTCCGGCTAGCGGCCTACAATGAGCAGTTCTTC	CASSFRLAAYNEQFF
TRBJ2-5	TRBV7-6	TRBD1	few	TGTGCCAGCAGCTCCACGGGACAGGGAAAAGGAGAGACCCAGTACTTC	CASSSTGQGKGETQYF
TRBJ2-1	TRBV6-6	TRBD1	few	TGTGCCAGCAGTTCCGTGGACAGGGAAGATGAGCAGTTCTTC	CASSSVDREDEQFF
TRBJ2-2	TRBV5-1	TRBD2	few	TGCGCCAGCAGCCCGGGACTAGCGGGAGCGGGGGAGCTGTTTTTT	CASSPGLAGAGELFF
TRBJ1-5	TRBV9	-	-	TGTGCCAGCAGCGTAGATCAGGGCAGTAAGCCCCAGCATTTT	CASSVDQGSKPQHF
TRBJ2-3	TRBV9	TRBD2	-	TGTGCCAGCAGTGTAGCGGGAGGTCGGACAGATACGCAGTATTTT	CASSVAGGRTDTQYF
TRBJ1-5	TRBV19	TRBD1	-	TGTGCCAGTAGTCGGACAGGGCATAGCAATCAGCCCCAGCATTTT	CASSRTGHSNQPQHF
TRBJ1-2	TRBV15	-	few	TGTGCCACCAGCAGAGATATTGGCACCTATGGCTACACCTTC	CATSRDIGTYGYTF
TRBJ2-3	TRBV5-6	-	-	TGTGCCAGCAGCCCTGCAGGGCGGTTCACAGATACGCAGTATTTT	CASSPAGRFTDTQYF
TRBJ1-2	TRBV9	TRBD1	-	TGTGCCAGCAGCCTACGACAGGGGAGCGGTGGCTACACCTTC	CASSLRQGSGGYTF
TRBJ1-1	TRBV27	-	-	TGTGCCACCCAGAGGCGTCGACAGTCTACTGAAGCTTTCTTT	CATQRRRQSTEAFF
TRBJ1-6	TRBV10-3	TRBD1	once	TGTGCCATCAGTGAGTCCCGGGGACAGGGAAAGTTACCCCTCCACTTT	CAISESRGQGKLPLHF
TRBJ1-2	TRBV29-1	TRBD1	-	TGCAGCGTTGAGACAGGGTGGGAGCATGGCTACACCTTC	CSVETGWEHGYTF
TRBJ2-4	TRBV5-6	TRBD1	-	TGTGCCAGCAGCTGGGACAGGGGGTCAAACATTCAGTACTTC	CASSWDRGSNIQYF
TRBJ2-5	TRBV12-5	TRBD2	few	TGTGCTAGTGGTCAAGGACTAGCGGGAGTGGGAGAGACCCAGTACTTC	CASGQGLAGVGETQYF